Presented here are 8 T cell receptor beta chains from one specimen sequenced in a study of control samples from healthy donors and cancer patients. The repertoire was sequenced with immunoSEQ multiplex PCR; TCRdb's copy has only in-frame clones and lacks some. Among over 75,000 clones listed, around four fifths were seen once. Sequenced material: blood. The receptor set was obtained from a young man in good health.

The chain recombines TRBV5-1 with TRBJ2-5; D is uncertain. Germline lookup yields CDR1 SGHRS and CDR2 YFSETQ. V lost 0 bases to trimming and J lost 5 bases, with 14 bases between them. The CDR3 is 15 amino acids. The CDR3 nucleotides read TGCGCCAGCAGCTTGGGCCAGGTTGTAGGGGAGACCCAGTACTTC. This gives the protein CASSLGQVVGETQYF.

V usage is TRBV5-6 and J usage is TRBJ1-1, with TRBD1 matching over 9 bases. Germline loops: CDR1 SGHDT, CDR2 YYEEEE. V dropped 4 bases and J dropped 0; count of bases not matched to a gene: 10. CDR3 length: 17 residues. The CDR3, as DNA: TGTGCCAGCAGCCTCTATATACAGGGGGCCCTGAACACTGAAGCTTTCTTT. This sequence encodes CASSLYIQGALNTEAFF.

The J gene is TRBJ1-4, the V gene TRBV19, with D possibly matching TRBD1 (6 bases). Germline values: CDR1 LNHDA, CDR2 SQIVND (reference sequence). V shed 1 base and J shed 10 bases, with 13 bases lying between them. There are 14 residues in the CDR3. CDR3 sequence: CASSIAQGGGKLFF. In nucleotides, the CDR3 is TGTGCCAGTAGTATAGCACAGGGAGGCGGAAAACTGTTTTTT.

This rearrangement joins TRBV6-6 to TRBJ2-2; D call uncertain. The CDR3 is 14 residues long. In germline, CDR1 is MNHNY, CDR2 SVGAGI (reference sequence). Trimming took off 2 bases at V and 4 bases at J, with 8 bases between the two ends. The CDR3 here is CASSYNSRTGELFF. The DNA of the CDR3 is TGTGCCAGCAGTTACAACAGCCGCACCGGGGAGCTGTTTTTT.

The chain uses TRBV29-1 and TRBJ1-1, with 9 bases aligning to TRBD1. Germline CDR1 reads SQVTM; CDR2 reads ANQGSEA. The ends lost 1 base at V and 5 bases at J; junction bases unmatched: 11. CDR3 length: 16 residues. The CDR3 is CSVEGISNRGRTEAFF. In DNA form, the CDR3 reads TGCAGCGTTGAAGGAATTTCCAACAGGGGGCGTACTGAAGCTTTCTTT.

This chain uses TRBV19 with TRBJ1-2; D remains ambiguous. Trimming took off 7 bases at V and 2 bases at J, with 23 bases between the two ends. CDR3 length equals 17 residues. Germline CDR1 is LNHDA and CDR2 is SQIVND (reference sequence). The CDR3 is CASKRVHSDAKNYGYTF. The CDR3 DNA is TGTGCCAGTAAACGTGTCCACTCGGATGCTAAGAACTATGGCTACACCTTC.

This sequence joins TRBV30 and TRBJ1-2; the match to TRBD1 covers 7 bases. The CDR3 extends over 13 amino acids. V lost 0 bases to trimming and J lost 7 bases; unmatched junction nucleotides: 5. Per germline, CDR1 GTSNPN and CDR2 SVGIG (reference sequence). The CDR3 DNA reads TGTGCCTGGAGTGTCTCGCCAGGGGGTGGCTACACCTTC. Protein: CAWSVSPGGGYTF.

This chain uses TRBV2 with TRBJ2-4; D is perhaps TRBD1 (6 bases). The CDR3 runs 12 residues. V lost 6 bases and J lost 12, with 15 bases in between. Germline V gene lookup returns CDR1 SNHLY and CDR2 FYNNEI. The CDR3 coding sequence is TGTGCCAGCAGAGCGGACAGAGTGAATCAGTACTTC. This encodes CASRADRVNQYF.